This T cell receptor (beta chain) was identified in a study of Graves' ophthalmopathy and Graves' hyperthyroidism. Study context: At the time of initial diagnosis and before any treatment, peripheral blood was collected.

CDR1 is SGHVS and CDR2 is FQNEAQ in the germline V gene. Trimming stripped 2 bases from V and 2 bases from J, with 15 bases between. CDR3 length: 16 residues. This clonotype was seen repeatedly, ten times or more. Its antigen is unidentified. TCR beta CDR3 amplification used RNA transcripts. An initial RT-PCR round employing HTBI primers preceded a second-round multiplex PCR. TCRdb reprocessed the multiplex PCR reads with MiXCR, giving one entry per CDR3 protein. The sample records about 340,000 distinct CDR3 sequences, 17% being singletons. Each diagnosis was determined on the basis of clinical symptoms, serum thyroxine, TRAb, thyroid ultrasound and orbital computed tomography. General observations from the study: Clonotypes were expanded in thyroid at above 0.001 frequency, and most also appeared in blood. The model predicted ophthalmopathy progression with about 70% sensitivity and around 72% specificity.

The genes are TRBV7-8 and TRBJ1-1; weak D call: TRBD1 (5 bases). Sequenced material: peripheral blood. This receptor was identified in an adult man with Graves' ophthalmopathy. The CDR3 bases are TGTGCCAGCAGCTTATGGTCGGGTCAGGGAAACACTGAAGCTTTCTTT. This gives the protein CASSLWSGQGNTEAFF.